This T cell receptor (beta chain) is from a study of cytomegalovirus exposure and HLA in healthy donors. General observations from the study: Follow-up analysis seemed to connect common viral pathogens with several of the most significant clusters identified. Analysis performed later found more than 15,000 TCR beta sequences associated with HLA alleles at 0.05 false discovery rate. In vitro data verified a few CMV-associated chains as specific for CMV antigens.

Comment on this clone: Its antigen is not known.

Use of 60 Vbeta and 13 Jbeta primers characterized the PCR. TCRdb keeps only in-frame clones here, not all; method: immunoSEQ multiplex PCR. There are tens of thousands of clones in the sample; around 70% occur only once, and over 8% lies in the top ten. Sequencing input: PBMCs. This clonotype was obtained from a man aged 40-55 years in good health and CMV-seropositive.

The CDR3 spells CASRPGTGGGYGYTF. Written as DNA, the CDR3 is TGTGCCAGCAGGCCCGGGACAGGGGGCGGTTATGGCTACACCTTC. This chain links TRBV6-1 with TRBJ1-2; 12 bases align to TRBD1. Germline V gene sequence: CDR1 MNHNS, CDR2 SASEGT. After removal of 6 bases from V and 5 bases from J, the junction contained 7 bases not matched to a gene. The CDR3 sequence is 15 residues long.